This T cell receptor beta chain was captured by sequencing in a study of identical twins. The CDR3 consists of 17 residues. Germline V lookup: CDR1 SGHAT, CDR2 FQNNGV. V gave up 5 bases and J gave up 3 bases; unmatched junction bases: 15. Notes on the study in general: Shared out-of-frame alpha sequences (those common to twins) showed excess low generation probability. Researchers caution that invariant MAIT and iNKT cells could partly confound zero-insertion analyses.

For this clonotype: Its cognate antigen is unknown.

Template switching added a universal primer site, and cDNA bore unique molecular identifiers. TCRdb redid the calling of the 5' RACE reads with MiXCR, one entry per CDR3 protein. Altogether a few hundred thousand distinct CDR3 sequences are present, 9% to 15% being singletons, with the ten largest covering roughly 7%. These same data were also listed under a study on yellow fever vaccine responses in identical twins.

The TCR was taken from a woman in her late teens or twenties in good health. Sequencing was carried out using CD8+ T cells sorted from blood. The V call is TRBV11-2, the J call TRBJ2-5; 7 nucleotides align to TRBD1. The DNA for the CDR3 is TGTGCCAGCAGCCCTTTTCCGACAGGGTTCGTGGAAGAGACCCAGTACTTC. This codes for CASSPFPTGFVEETQYF.